This T cell receptor (beta chain) came from a study of blood T cell repertoires in COVID-19. Background on the study: Spain, Italy and the United States supplied samples that represented acute and convalescent COVID-19.

Assay used: immunoSEQ multiplex PCR; TCRdb lists only in-frame clones, some missing. The sample holds around 250,000 clones, approximately 90% seen once. Germline assignment: CDR1 KGHSH and CDR2 LQKENI. Deletions cut 3 bases from V and 5 bases from J, with 19 bases between. CDR3 length: 16 amino acids. This clone has only one observation. The chain employs TRBV18 and TRBJ2-5; D is perhaps TRBD2 (5 bases). Sequenced: peripheral blood. The sequence was collected from a woman in her twenties or thirties with active or convalescent COVID-19. In nucleotides, the CDR3 is TGTGCCAGCTCACCTCCGAGACTCGGGGTTCAGGAGACCCAGTACTTC. Amino acids: CASSPPRLGVQETQYF.